Listed here are 2 T cell receptor beta chains from one sample, sequenced in a study of cytomegalovirus exposure and HLA in healthy donors. It was with 60 Vbeta and 13 Jbeta primers that the PCR ran. The repertoire was sequenced with immunoSEQ multiplex PCR; TCRdb's copy has only in-frame clones and lacks some. The sample holds approximately 150,000 clones, about 71% seen once. The sequenced material came from PBMCs. The source is a man aged 50 to 59 in good health and CMV-seronegative.

V and J are TRBV10-1 and TRBJ2-7, with 7 positions matching TRBD1. The V and J ends lost 0 bases and 3 bases, in that order; junction bases with no gene match: 5. Germline CDR1 WNHNN, CDR2 SYGVQD (reference sequence). The CDR3 consists of 15 residues. CDR3 sequence reads: CASSESSTGSYEQYF. The CDR3, as DNA: TGCGCCAGCAGTGAGTCTTCGACAGGGAGCTACGAGCAGTACTTC.

Worth noting for this clone: One end of the junction does not line up with germline, which may come from a read error. The rearrangement joins TRBV7-7 to TRBJ2-2, with D uncertain. The germline V gene has CDR1 SSHAT and CDR2 FNYEAQ (reference sequence). The CDR3 loop spans 14 amino acids. The CDR3 coding sequence is TGTGCTAGCAGCCCCGGAGCCCCCACCGGGGAGCTGTTTTTT. Translating gives CASSPGAPTGELFF. The whole variable domain, filled in from reference TRBV7-7 and TRBJ2-2, reads GAGVSQSPRYKVTKRGQDVTLRCDPISSHATLYWYQQALGQGPEFLTYFNYEAQPDKSGLPSDRFSAERPEGSISTLTIQRTEQRDSAMYRCASSPGAPTGELFFGEGSRLTVL.